This TCR beta chain was captured by sequencing in a study of T cell responses to AZD1222 COVID-19 vaccine (dated by TCRdb to the early 2020s). For the wider study: TCR sequencing covered more than 230 trial participants: 207 given two doses of AZD1222 and 26 given two doses of MenACWY control vaccine. Trial participants were enrolled by age into subgroups of 18-55, 56-69 and 70-plus years, and roughly 150, 30 and 60 TCR-sequenced participants, respectively, were included in these subgroups. Overall study results and their limits: Participants were mostly white British and included more females than males, and it was suggested by the authors that clonal diversity may have been underestimated. After two AZD1222 doses, both the breadth and the depth of spike-specific TCRs were significantly higher than at day 0 and than in MenACWY recipients. The whole spike protein was spanned by vaccine-associated CD4 TCRs, and dominant responses were seen in regions 160-218 and 743-854. Only five to seven AZD1222 recipients were SARS-CoV-2 seropositive at baseline, limiting conclusions about previously exposed vaccinees. No day 14 peak-response samples were available, so repertoires were characterized only after the peak T cell response. The 56-69-year group was small, and its depth increase did not reach significance, likely because of low power. Reportedly, close to half of the unique spike-specific TCRs recognized epitopes lying outside the regions that are mutated in the B.1.351 and B.1.1.7 variants.

The CDR3 regions of human TCRbeta chains were analyzed by immunosequencing. The original methods were these. TCRs in the repertoires were matched against a reference library of SARS-CoV-2-specific TCRs that had been generated with the MIRA antigen-specificity platform. Breadth was defined as the fraction of unique TCRs that were SARS-CoV-2-associated, and depth was defined as the fraction of total T cells that were SARS-CoV-2-associated. Using the MIRA data, each spike-specific TCR was assigned both to the spike region to which the TCR was reactive and to a CD4 or CD8 class. Log10-transformed breadth and depth values were compared by one-way ANOVA with Sidak's multiple comparisons tests. The table was pulled from immuneACCESS by TCRdb, which kept in-frame rearrangements only. Such tables lose some clones; where checked, under half of the loss comes from unresolved V genes, and the rest has no known cause. That table is the source of V, J and clone size, and D and trimming were worked out from the DNA. This sample lists roughly 150,000 clones; roughly nine tenths were detected once. Roughly 7% of the sample goes to the ten largest clones.

A remark on this clone: Its antigen target is currently unknown. No qualities accompany the bases; no much larger clone lies one base away.

Sample time point, as interpreted from the label and publication: sample from adult after SARS-CoV-2 infection, after symptom onset. Two convalescent COVID-19 patients, sampled after symptom onset from adults with prior SARS-CoV-2 infection, were also TCR-sequenced for comparison. V sheds 6 bases and J sheds 5 bases, leaving 17 bases between their ends. CDR1 and CDR2 (SGHTA, FQGNSA) derive from the germline V gene. Measured from the cysteine to the phenylalanine, the CDR3 is 14 residues long. CDR3 DNA is the only sequence kept; it has 42 bases, read in frame from the first base. The sequence is built from TRBV7-2 and TRBJ2-7; the D match is possibly TRBD1 or TRBD2, with 5 bases aligned in each. The sample consisted of peripheral blood, taken after recovery from COVID-19. The TCR comes from an adult who had recovered from COVID-19. CDR3 sequence: CASRPGASMHEQYF. Here is the DNA: TGTGCCAGCAGGCCCGGGGCTAGCATGCACGAGCAGTACTTC.